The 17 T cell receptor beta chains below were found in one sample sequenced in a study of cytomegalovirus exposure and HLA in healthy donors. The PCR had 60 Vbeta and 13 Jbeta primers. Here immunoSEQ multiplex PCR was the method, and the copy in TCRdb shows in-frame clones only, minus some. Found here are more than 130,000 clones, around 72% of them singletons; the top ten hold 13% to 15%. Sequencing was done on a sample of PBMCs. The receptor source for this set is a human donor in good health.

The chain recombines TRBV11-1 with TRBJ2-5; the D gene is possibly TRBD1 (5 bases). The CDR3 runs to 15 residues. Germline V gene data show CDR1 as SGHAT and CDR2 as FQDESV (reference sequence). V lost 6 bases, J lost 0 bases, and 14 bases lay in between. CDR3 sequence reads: CASRPDKSYQETQYF. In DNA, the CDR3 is TGTGCCAGCAGACCGGACAAATCGTACCAAGAGACCCAGTACTTC.

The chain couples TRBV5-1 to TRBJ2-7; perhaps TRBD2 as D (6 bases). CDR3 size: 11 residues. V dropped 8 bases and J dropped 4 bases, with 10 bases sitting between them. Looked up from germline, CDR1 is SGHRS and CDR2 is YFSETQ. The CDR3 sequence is CARGLRYEQYF. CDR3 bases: TGCGCCAGGGGACTCCGGTACGAGCAGTACTTC.

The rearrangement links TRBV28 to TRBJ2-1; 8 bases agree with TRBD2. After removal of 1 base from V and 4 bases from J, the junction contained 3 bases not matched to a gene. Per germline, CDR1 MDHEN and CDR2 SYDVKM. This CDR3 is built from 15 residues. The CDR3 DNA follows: TGTGCCAGCAGTTTATTGGGCGGGAGGTACAATGAGCAGTTCTTC. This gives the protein CASSLLGGRYNEQFF.

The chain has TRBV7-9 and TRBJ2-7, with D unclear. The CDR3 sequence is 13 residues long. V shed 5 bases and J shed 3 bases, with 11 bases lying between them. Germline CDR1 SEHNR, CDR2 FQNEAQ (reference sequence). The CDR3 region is CASSTRVSYEQYF. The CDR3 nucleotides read TGTGCCAGCAGCACCCGGGTCAGCTACGAGCAGTACTTC.

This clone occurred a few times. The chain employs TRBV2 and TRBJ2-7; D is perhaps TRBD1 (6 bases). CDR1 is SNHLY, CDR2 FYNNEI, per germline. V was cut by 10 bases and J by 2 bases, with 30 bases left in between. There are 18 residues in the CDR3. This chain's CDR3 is CAIRGPLLPGHDPYEQYF. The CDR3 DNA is TGTGCCATCAGGGGCCCGCTCCTTCCGGGACACGACCCCTACGAGCAGTACTTC.

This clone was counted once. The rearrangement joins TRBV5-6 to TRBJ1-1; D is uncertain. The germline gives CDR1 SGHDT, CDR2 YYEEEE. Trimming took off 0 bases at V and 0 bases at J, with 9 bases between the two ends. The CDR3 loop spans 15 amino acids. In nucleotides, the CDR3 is TGTGCCAGCAGCTTGGCCGACACCTTGAACACTGAAGCTTTCTTT. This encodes CASSLADTLNTEAFF.

In DNA, the CDR3 is TGTGCTAGTGGTTTGACAGGGGGCCAGCCCCAGCATTTT. Encoded protein: CASGLTGGQPQHF. The chain joins TRBV12-5 to TRBJ1-5; the match to TRBD1 covers 9 bases. The junction had 0 bases not matched to a gene; V was cut back by 2 bases and J by 7 bases. The CDR3 totals 13 residues. CDR1 is LGHNT and CDR2 is FRNRAP in the germline V gene.

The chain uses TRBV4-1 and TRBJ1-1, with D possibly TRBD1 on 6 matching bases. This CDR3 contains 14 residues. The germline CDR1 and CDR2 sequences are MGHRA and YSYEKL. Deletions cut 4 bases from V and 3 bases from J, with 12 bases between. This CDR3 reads CASSRTTGYTEAFF. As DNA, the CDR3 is TGCGCCAGCAGCCGGACCACAGGGTACACTGAAGCTTTCTTT.

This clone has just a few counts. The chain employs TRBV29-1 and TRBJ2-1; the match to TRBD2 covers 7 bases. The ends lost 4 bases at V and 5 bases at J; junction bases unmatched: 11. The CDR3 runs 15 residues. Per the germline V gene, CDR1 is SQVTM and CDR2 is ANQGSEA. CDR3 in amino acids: CSVVNRGGVHNEQFF. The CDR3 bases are TGCAGCGTTGTTAATCGCGGGGGTGTGCACAATGAGCAGTTCTTC.

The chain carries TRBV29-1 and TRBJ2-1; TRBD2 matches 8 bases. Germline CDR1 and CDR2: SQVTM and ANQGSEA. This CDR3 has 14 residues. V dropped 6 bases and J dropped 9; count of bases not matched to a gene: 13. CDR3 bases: TGCAGCGTACAAGCGGGACTAGGGTTGGGTGAGCAGTTCTTC. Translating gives CSVQAGLGLGEQFF.

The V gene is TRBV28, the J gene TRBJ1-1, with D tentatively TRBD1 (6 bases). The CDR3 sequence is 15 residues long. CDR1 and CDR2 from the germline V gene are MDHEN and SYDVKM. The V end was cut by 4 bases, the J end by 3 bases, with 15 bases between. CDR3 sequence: CASSSPGGAYTEAFF. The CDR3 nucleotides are TGTGCCAGCAGTTCTCCGGGGGGGGCCTACACTGAAGCTTTCTTT.

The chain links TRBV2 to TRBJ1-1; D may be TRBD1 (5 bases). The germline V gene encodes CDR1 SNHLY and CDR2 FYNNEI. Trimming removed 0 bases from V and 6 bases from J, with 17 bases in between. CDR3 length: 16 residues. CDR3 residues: CASSEAQISRAAEAFF. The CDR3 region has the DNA TGTGCCAGCAGTGAAGCGCAAATTAGCAGGGCTGCTGAAGCTTTCTTT.

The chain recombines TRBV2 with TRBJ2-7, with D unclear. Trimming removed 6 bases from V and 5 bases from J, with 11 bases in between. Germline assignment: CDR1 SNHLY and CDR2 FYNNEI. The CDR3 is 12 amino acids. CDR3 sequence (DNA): TGTGCCAGCAGGTCCGGGTTTAACGAGCAGTACTTC. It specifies CASRSGFNEQYF.

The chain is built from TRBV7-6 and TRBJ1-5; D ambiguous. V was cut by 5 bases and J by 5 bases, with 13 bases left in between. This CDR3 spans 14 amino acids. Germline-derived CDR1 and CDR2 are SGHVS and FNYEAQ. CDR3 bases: TGTGCCAGCAGCATAACCCCAGGTGATCAGCCCCAGCATTTT. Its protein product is CASSITPGDQPQHF. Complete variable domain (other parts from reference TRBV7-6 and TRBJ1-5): GAGVSQSPRYKVTKRGQDVALRCDPISGHVSLYWYRQALGQGPEFLTYFNYEAQQDKSGLPNDRFSAERPEGSISTLTIQRTEQRDSAMYRCASSITPGDQPQHFGDGTRLSIL.

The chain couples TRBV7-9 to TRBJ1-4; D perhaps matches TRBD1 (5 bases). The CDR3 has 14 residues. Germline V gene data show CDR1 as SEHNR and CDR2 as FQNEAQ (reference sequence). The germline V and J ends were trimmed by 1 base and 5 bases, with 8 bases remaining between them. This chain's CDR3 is CASSLGTPNEKLFF. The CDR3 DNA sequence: TGTGCCAGCAGCTTAGGGACACCGAATGAAAAACTGTTTTTT.

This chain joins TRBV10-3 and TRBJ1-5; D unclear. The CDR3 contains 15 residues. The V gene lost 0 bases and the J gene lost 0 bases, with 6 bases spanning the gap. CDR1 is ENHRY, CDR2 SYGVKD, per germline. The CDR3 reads CAISESAISNQPQHF. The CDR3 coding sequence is TGTGCCATCAGTGAGTCCGCGATTAGCAATCAGCCCCAGCATTTT.

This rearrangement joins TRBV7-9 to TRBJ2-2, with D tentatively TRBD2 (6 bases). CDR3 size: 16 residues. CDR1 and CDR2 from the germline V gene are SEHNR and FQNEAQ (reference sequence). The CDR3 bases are TGTTCCACCCGTCTCCGTTCGGGACTTAAAACCGGGGAGCTGTTTTTT. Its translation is CSTRLRSGLKTGELFF.